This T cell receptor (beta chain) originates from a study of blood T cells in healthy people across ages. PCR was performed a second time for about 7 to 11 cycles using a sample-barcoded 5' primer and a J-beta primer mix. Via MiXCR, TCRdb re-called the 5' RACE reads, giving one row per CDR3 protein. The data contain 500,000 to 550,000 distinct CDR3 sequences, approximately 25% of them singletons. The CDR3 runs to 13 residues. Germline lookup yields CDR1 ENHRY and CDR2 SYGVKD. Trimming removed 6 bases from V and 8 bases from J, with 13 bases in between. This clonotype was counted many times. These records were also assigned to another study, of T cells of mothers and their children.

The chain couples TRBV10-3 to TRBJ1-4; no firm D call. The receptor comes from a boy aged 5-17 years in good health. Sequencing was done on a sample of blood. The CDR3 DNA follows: TGTGCCATCAGCCGGAGCGGAGGCGAAAAACTGTTTTTT. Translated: CAISRSGGEKLFF.